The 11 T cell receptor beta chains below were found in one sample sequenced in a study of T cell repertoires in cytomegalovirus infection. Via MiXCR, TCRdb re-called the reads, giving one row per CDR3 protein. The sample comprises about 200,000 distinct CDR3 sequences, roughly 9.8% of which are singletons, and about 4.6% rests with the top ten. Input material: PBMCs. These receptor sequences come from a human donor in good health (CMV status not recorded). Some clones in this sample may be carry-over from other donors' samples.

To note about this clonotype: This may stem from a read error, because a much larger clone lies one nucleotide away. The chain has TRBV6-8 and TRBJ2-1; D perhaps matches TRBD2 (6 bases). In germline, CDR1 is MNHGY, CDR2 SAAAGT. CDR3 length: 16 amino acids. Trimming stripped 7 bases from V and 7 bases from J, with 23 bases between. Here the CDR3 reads CASKSVGLGGENEQFF. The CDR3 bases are TGTGCCAGCAAGTCAGTCGGCCTCGGGGGAGAGAATGAGCAGTTCTTC.

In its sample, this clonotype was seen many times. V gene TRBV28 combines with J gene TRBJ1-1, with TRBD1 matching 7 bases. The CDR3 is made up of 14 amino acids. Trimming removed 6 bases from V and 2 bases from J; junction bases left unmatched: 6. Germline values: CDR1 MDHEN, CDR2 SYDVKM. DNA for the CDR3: TGTGCCAGCAGCTTGGGACAGATCAACACTGAAGCTTTCTTT. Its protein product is CASSLGQINTEAFF.

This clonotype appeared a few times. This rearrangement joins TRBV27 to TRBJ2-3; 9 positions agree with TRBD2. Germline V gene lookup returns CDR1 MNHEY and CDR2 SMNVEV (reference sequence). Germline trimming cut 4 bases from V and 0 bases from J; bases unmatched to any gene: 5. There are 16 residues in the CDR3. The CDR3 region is CASSSLAGVSTDTQYF. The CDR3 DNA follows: TGTGCCAGCAGTTCCTTAGCGGGAGTCAGCACAGATACGCAGTATTTT.

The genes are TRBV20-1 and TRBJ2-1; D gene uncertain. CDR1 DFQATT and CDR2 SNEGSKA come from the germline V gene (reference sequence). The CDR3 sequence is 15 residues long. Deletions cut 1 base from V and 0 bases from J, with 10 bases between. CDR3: CSARAGADSYNEQFF. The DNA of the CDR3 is TGCAGTGCTAGAGCGGGCGCGGACTCCTACAATGAGCAGTTCTTC.

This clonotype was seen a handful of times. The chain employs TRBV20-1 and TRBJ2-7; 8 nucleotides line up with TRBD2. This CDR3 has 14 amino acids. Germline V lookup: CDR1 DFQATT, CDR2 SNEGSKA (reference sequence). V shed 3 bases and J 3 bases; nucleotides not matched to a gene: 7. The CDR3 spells CSASQAGVLYEQYF. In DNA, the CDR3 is TGCAGTGCTAGCCAAGCGGGAGTACTCTACGAGCAGTACTTC.

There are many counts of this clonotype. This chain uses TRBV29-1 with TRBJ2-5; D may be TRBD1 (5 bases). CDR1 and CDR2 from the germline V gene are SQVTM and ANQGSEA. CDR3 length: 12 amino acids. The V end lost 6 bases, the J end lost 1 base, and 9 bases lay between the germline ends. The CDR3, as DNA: TGCAGCGTAAGCCAGGGCCAAGAGACCCAGTACTTC. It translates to CSVSQGQETQYF.

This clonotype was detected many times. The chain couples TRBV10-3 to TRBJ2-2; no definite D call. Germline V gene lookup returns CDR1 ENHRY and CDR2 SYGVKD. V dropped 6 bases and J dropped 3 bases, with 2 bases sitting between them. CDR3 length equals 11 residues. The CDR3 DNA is TGTGCCATCAGGGACACCGGGGAGCTGTTTTTT. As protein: CAIRDTGELFF.

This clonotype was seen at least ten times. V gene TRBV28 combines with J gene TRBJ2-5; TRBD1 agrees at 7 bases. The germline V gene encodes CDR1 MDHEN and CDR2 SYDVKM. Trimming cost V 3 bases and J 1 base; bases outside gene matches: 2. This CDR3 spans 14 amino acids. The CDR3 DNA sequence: TGTGCCAGCAGTTTTTGGACAGGCCAAGAGACCCAGTACTTC. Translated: CASSFWTGQETQYF.

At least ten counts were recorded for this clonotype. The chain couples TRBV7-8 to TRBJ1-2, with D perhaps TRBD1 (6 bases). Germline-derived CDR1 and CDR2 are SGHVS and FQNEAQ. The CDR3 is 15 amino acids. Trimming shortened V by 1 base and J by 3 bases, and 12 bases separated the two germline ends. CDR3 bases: TGTGCCAGCAGCTTAGGGACAGCGACATACTATGGCTACACCTTC. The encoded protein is CASSLGTATYYGYTF.

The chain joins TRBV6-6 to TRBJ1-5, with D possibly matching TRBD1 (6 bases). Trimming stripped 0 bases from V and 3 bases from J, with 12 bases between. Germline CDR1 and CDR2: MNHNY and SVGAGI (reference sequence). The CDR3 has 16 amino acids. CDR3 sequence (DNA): TGTGCCAGCAGTTACTCGGGGGCAGAGTCCAATCAGCCCCAGCATTTT. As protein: CASSYSGAESNQPQHF.

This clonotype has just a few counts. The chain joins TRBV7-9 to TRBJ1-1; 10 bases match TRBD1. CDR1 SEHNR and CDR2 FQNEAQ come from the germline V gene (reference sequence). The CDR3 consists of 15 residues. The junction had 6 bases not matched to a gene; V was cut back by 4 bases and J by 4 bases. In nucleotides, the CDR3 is TGTGCCAGCAGCTCGACCGGACAGGGGGTCACTGAAGCTTTCTTT. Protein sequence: CASSSTGQGVTEAFF.